This T cell receptor beta chain is from a study of regulatory T cells in long-lasting Graves disease. iRepertoire HTBI primers and Arm-PCR of CDR3 regions built TCR beta libraries. TCRdb recomputed calls from the multiplex PCR reads with MiXCR, one row per CDR3 protein. The data hold 300,000 or so distinct CDR3 sequences, with roughly a fifth observed a single time. General study findings and limits: Persistent Graves' patients showed a TCR diversity that was lower than that of newly diagnosed ones. Persistent disease samples used TRBV28, TRBJ1-2 and TRBJ2-5 preferentially.

The CDR3 sequence is 15 residues long. V shed 7 bases, J shed 2 bases, and the junction held 8 bases outside the gene matches. Germline loops: CDR1 SQVTM, CDR2 ANQGSEA. Time point of the sample: persistent/refractory GD, antithyroid drugs over 5 years with positive TRAb. From RNA extracted from PBMCs, the TCR library was made. Enrollment of patients was through an endocrinology department in Xi'an, China. As for this clonotype: Its matching antigen is unknown.

This sample comprised peripheral blood mononuclear cells (PBMCs), obtained when the disease was refractory, from a patient treated with antithyroid drugs. The chain links TRBV29-1 to TRBJ2-7; TRBD2 agrees at 13 bases. This receptor was taken from a female donor with Graves disease. The CDR3 DNA sequence: TGCAGCGCCGGTTCTGGGACTAGCGGGACCTACGAGCAGTACTTC. Its translation is CSAGSGTSGTYEQYF.